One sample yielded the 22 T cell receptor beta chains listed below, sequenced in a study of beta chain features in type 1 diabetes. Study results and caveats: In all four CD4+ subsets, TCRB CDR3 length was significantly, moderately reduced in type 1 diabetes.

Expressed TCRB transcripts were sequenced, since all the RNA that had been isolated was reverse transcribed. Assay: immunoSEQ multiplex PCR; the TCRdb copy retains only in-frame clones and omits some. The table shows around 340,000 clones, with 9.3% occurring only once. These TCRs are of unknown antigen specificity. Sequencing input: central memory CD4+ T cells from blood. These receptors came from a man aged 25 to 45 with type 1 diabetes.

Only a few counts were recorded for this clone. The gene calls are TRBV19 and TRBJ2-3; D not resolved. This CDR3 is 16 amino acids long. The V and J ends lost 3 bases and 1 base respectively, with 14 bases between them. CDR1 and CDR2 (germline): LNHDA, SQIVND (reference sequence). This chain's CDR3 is CASSIHSAERTDTQYF. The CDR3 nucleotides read TGTGCCAGTAGTATTCATTCGGCGGAACGCACAGATACGCAGTATTTT.

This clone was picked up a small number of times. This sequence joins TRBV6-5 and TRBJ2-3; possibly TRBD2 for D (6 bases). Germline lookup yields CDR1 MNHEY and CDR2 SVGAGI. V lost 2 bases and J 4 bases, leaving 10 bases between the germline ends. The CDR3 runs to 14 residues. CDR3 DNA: TGTGCCAGCAGTTACGTGACTAGGGCAGATACGCAGTATTTT. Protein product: CASSYVTRADTQYF.

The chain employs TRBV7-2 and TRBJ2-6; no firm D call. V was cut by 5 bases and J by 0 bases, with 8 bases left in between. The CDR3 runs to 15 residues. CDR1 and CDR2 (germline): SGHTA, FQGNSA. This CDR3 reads CASSVTFSGANVLTF. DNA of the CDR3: TGTGCCAGCAGCGTGACATTCTCTGGGGCCAACGTCCTGACTTTC.

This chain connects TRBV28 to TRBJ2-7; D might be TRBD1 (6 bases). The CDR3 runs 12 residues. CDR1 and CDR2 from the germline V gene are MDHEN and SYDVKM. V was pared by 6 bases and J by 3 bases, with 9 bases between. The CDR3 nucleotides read TGTGCCAGCAGACAGGGCTACTACGAGCAGTACTTC. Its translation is CASRQGYYEQYF.

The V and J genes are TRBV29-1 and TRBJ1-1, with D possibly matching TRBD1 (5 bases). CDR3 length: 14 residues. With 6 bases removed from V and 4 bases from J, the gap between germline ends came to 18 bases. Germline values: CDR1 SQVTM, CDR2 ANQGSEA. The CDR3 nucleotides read TGCAGCGTCGATCCGGGACCGCTCTCCACTGAAGCTTTCTTT. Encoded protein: CSVDPGPLSTEAFF.

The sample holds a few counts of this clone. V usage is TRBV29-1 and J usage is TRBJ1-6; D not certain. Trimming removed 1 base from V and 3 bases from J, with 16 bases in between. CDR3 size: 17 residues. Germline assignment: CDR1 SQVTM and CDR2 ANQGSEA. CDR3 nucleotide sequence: TGCAGCGTTGAAGTTCGCAAGGCCGGGGACTATAATTCACCCCTCCACTTT. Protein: CSVEVRKAGDYNSPLHF.

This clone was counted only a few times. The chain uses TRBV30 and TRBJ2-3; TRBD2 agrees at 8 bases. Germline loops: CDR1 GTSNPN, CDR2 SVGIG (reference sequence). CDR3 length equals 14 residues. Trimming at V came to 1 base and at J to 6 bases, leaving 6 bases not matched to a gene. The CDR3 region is CAWSAGTRVDTQYF. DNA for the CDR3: TGTGCCTGGAGTGCCGGGACTAGGGTTGATACGCAGTATTTT.

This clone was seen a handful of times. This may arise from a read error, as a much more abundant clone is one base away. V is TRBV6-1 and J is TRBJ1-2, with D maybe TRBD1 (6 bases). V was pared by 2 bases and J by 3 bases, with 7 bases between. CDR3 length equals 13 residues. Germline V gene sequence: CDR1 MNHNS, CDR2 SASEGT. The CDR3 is CASSESGDYGYTF. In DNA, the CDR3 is TGTGCCAGCAGTGAATCAGGGGACTATGGCTACACCTTC.

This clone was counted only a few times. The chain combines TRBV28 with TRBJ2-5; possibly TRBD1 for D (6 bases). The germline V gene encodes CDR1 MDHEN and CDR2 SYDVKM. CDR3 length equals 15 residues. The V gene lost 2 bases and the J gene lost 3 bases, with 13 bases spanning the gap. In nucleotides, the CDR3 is TGTGCCAGCAGTTTAGTGGGGGCGCGTGAAGAGACCCAGTACTTC. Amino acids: CASSLVGAREETQYF.

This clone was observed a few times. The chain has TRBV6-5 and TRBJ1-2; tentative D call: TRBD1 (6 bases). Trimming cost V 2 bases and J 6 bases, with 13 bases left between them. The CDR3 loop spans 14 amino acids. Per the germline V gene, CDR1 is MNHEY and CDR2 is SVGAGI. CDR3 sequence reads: CASSYGQSRHGYTF. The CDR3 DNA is TGTGCCAGCAGTTACGGACAGTCTCGGCATGGCTACACCTTC.

The CDR3 nucleotides are TGTGCCAGCAGTGTAGACCCTGGCGGGGAGCTGTTTTTT. Translation gives CASSVDPGGELFF. This rearrangement joins TRBV6-1 to TRBJ2-2; D remains ambiguous. With 4 bases removed from V and 7 bases from J, the gap between germline ends came to 10 bases. Germline lookup yields CDR1 MNHNS and CDR2 SASEGT. The CDR3 is 13 amino acids.

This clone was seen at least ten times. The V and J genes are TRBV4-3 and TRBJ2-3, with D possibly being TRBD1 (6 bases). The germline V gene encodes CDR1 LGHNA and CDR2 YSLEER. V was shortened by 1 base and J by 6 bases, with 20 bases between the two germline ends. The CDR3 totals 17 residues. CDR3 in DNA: TGCGCCAGCAGCCAAGGCGGCGGCCCCAGGGGCGGGGATACGCAGTATTTT. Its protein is CASSQGGGPRGGDTQYF.

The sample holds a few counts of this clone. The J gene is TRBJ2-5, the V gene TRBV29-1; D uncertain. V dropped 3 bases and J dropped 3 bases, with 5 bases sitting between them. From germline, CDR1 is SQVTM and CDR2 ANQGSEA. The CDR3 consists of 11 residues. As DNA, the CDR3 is TGCAGCGTTGATCTGAAAGAGACCCAGTACTTC. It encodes CSVDLKETQYF.

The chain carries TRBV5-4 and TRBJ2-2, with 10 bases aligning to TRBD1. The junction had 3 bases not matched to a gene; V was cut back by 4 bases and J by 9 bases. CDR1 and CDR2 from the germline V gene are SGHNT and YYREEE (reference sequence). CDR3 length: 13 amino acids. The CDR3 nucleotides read TGTGCCAGCAGCCCGACAGGGGGCTGGGAGCTGTTTTTT. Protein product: CASSPTGGWELFF.

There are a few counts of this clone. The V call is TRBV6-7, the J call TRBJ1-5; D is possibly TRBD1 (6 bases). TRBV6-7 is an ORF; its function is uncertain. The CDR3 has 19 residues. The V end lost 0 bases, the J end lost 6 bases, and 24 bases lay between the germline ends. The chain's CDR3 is CASSYSRVRGQGKFQPQHF. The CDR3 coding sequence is TGTGCCAGCAGTTACTCGAGGGTACGGGGTCAGGGGAAATTTCAGCCCCAGCATTTT.

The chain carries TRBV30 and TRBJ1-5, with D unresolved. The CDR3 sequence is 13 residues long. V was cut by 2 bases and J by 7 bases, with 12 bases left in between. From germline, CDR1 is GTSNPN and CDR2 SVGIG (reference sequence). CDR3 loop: CAWSIRSGQPQHF. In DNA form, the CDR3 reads TGTGCCTGGAGTATCAGGTCAGGACAGCCCCAGCATTTT.

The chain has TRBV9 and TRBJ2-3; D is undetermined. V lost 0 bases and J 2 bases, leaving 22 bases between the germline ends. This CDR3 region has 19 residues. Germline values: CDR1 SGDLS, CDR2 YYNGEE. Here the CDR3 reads CASSVGRKGTTITTDTQYF. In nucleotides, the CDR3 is TGTGCCAGCAGCGTAGGCAGGAAAGGTACGACCATTACCACAGATACGCAGTATTTT. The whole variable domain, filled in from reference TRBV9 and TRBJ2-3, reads DSGVTQTPKHLITATGQRVTLRCSPRSGDLSVYWYQQSLDQGLQFLIQYYNGEERAKGNILERFSAQQFPDLHSELNLSSLELGDSALYFCASSVGRKGTTITTDTQYFGPGTRLTVL.

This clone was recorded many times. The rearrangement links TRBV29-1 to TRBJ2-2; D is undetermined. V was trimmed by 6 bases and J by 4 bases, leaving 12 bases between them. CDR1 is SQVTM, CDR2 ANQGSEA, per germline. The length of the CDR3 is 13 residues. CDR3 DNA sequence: TGCAGCGTCAAGATACCTGTCACCGGGGAGCTGTTTTTT. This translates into CSVKIPVTGELFF.

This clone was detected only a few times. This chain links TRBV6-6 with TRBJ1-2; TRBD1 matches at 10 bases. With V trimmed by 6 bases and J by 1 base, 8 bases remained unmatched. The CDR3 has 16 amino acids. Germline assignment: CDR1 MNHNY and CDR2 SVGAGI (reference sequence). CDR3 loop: CASRPGTGERNYGYTF. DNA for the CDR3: TGTGCCAGCAGGCCCGGGACAGGGGAACGTAACTATGGCTACACCTTC.

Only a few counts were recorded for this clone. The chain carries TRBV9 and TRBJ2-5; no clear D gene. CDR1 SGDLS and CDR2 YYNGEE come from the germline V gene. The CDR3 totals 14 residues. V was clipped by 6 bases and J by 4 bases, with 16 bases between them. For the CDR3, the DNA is TGTGCCAGCAACCCTGGGGTGGGTGGAGAGACCCAGTACTTC. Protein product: CASNPGVGGETQYF. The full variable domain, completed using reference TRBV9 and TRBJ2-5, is DSGVTQTPKHLITATGQRVTLRCSPRSGDLSVYWYQQSLDQGLQFLIQYYNGEERAKGNILERFSAQQFPDLHSELNLSSLELGDSALYFCASNPGVGGETQYFGPGTRLLVL.

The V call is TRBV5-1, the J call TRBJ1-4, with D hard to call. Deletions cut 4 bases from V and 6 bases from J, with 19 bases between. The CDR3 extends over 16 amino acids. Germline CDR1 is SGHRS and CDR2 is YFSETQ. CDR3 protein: CASSPFGSGTDEKLFF. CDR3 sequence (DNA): TGCGCCAGCAGCCCCTTCGGGAGCGGCACGGATGAAAAACTGTTTTTT.

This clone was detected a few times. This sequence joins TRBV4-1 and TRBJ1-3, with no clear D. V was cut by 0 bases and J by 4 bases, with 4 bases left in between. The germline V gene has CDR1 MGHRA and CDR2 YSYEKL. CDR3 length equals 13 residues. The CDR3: CASSQDHGNTIYF. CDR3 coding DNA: TGCGCCAGCAGCCAAGATCACGGAAACACCATATATTTT.